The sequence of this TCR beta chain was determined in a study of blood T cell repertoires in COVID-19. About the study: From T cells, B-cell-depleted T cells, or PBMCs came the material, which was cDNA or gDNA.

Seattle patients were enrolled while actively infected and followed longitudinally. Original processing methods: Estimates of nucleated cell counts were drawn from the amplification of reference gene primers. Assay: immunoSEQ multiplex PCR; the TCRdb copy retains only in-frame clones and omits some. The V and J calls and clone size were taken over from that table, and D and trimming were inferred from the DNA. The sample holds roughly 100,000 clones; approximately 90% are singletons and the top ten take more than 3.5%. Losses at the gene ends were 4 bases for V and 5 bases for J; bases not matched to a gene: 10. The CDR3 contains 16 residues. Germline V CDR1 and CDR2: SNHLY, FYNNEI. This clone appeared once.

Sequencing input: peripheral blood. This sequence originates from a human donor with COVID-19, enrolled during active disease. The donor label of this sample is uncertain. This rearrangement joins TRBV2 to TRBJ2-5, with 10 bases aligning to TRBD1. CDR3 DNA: TGTGCCAGCAGTGGGGGTCGGACAGGGGGTATGGAGACCCAGTACTTC. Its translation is CASSGGRTGGMETQYF.